This TCR beta chain appears in the sequencing data of a study of T cells in Graves' hyperthyroidism and ophthalmopathy. Across the whole study: Upon initial diagnosis and before any treatment, peripheral blood was collected.

Template material for amplifying TCR beta CDR3 regions consisted of RNA transcripts. During a first-round RT-PCR of the TCR CDR3, the HTBI primer set was used. MiXCR was run by TCRdb on the multiplex PCR reads, yielding one entry per CDR3 protein. Of fewer than 850,000 distinct CDR3 sequences listed, roughly a sixth were seen once; the top ten hold roughly 15%. Fresh peripheral blood, approximately 10 ml, was the source of the PBMCs. A remark on this clonotype: Its specificity is unknown.

The CDR3 is made up of 14 amino acids. Germline CDR1 and CDR2: LNHDA and SQIVND (reference sequence). The germline V and J ends were trimmed by 9 bases and 0 bases, with 12 bases remaining between them. General study findings and limits: Most clonotypes expanded in thyroid above 0.001 were likewise present in blood.

This chain links TRBV19 with TRBJ1-5; perhaps TRBD1 as D (5 bases). The sequence derives from a man in his fifties or sixties with Graves' hyperthyroidism. Sequenced sample: blood. This chain's CDR3 is CASSGGTSNQPQHF. The CDR3 DNA sequence: TGTGCCAGCAGCGGGGGGACTAGCAATCAGCCCCAGCATTTT.